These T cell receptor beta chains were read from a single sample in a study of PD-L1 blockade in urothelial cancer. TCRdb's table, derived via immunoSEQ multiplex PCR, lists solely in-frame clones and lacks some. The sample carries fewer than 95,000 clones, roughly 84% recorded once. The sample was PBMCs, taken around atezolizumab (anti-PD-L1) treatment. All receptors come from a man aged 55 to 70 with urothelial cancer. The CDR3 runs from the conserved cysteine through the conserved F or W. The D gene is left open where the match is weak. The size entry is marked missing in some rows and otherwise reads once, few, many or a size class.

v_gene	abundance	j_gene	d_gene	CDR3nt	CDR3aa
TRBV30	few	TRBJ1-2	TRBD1	TGTGCCTGGGGGGGACAGGGGGGCAAGAATAGTGGCTACACCTTC	CAWGGQGGKNSGYTF
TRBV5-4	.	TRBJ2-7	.	TGTGCCAGCAGCTTTTCACAGACGAGCTCCACGACGCAGTACTTC	CASSFSQTSSTTQYF
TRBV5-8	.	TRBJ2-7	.	TGTGCCAGCAGCCTCGCCTACGAGCAGTACTTC	CASSLAYEQYF
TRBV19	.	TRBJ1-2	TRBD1	TGTGCCAGTAGTATGGAGGGAACAGGGGGTAGTAGCTATGGCTACACCTTC	CASSMEGTGGSSYGYTF
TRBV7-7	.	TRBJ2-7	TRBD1	TGTGCCAGCAGTATAGACGGTAGGACAGGGGATCGTAGGCCTACGGCGGGGGAGCAGTACTTC	CASSIDGRTGDRRPTAGEQYF
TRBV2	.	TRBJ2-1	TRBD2	TGTGCCAGCAGTCCCGGACTAGCGGGAGGGCCTAAGGTCAATGAGCAGTTCTTC	CASSPGLAGGPKVNEQFF
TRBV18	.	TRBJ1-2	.	TGTGCCAGCTCAGCACAGGAGGGTGGCTACACCTTC	CASSAQEGGYTF
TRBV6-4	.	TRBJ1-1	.	TGTGCCAGCAGTGACCAACGGGGCACTGAAGCTTTCTTT	CASSDQRGTEAFF
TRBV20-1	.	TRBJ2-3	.	TGCAGTGCGGTTGACAGTTCAACGCAGTATTTT	CSAVDSSTQYF
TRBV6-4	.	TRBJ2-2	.	TGTGCCAGCAGTGACAAATACACCGGGACAAAGAACACCGGGGAGCTGTTTTTT	CASSDKYTGTKNTGELFF
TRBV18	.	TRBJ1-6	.	TGTGCCAGCGCGAGGGATTCCTATAATTCACCCCTCCACTTT	CASARDSYNSPLHF
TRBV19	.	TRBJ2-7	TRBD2	TGTGCCAGTAGTATACGTGGGCTAGCGGGGCGGTACGAGCAGTACTTC	CASSIRGLAGRYEQYF
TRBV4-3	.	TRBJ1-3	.	TGCGCCAGCAGCCAAGACCCAGGAGGTAGATCTGGAAACACCATATATTTT	CASSQDPGGRSGNTIYF
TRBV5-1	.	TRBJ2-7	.	TGCGCCAGCAGCTTGAGTGGTACTAGCTCCTACGAGCAGTACTTC	CASSLSGTSSYEQYF
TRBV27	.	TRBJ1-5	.	TGTGCCAGCCTAGAAGGACACCCCAATCAGCCCCAGCATTTT	CASLEGHPNQPQHF
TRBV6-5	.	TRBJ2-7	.	TGTGCCAGCAGGTCCCCCATGACTGGGCAGTACTTC	CASRSPMTGQYF
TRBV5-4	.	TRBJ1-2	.	TGTGCCAGCAGCTCCGGACAGAACTATGGCTACACCTTC	CASSSGQNYGYTF
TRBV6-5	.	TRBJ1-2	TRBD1	TGTGCCAGCAGTTACTCTGGGACAGAGGGGCTCTATGGCTACACCTTC	CASSYSGTEGLYGYTF
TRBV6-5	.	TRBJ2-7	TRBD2	TGTGCCAGCAGTAACGGGAGGGACTACGAGCAGTACTTC	CASSNGRDYEQYF
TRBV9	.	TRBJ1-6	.	TGTGCCAGCACCGCAGACGGACAAAACCGCCCAAATTCACCCCTCCACTTT	CASTADGQNRPNSPLHF
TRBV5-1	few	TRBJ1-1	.	TGCGCCAGCAGCTCTCTCCGAGGGTTGCTATTT	CASSSLRGLLF
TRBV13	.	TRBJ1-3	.	TGTGCCAGCACCGTGGGGGAGGGAGGAAACACCATATATTTT	CASTVGEGGNTIYF
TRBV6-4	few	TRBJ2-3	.	TGTGCCAGCCGGGAAACGCAGTATTTT	CASRETQYF
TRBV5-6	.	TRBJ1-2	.	TGTGCCAGCAGCGCCGGGGGGTATGGCTACACCTTC	CASSAGGYGYTF
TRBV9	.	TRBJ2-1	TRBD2	TGTGCCAGCAGCCCGACGTGGGCTAGCGGGAGAAGCTCCTACAATGAGCAGTTCTTC	CASSPTWASGRSSYNEQFF
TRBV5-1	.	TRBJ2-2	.	TGCGCCAGCAGCTTGGCCGACAGGTGGGGCACCGGGGAGCTGTTTTTT	CASSLADRWGTGELFF
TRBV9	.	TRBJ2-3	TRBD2	TGTGCCAGCAGCGGAGGACTAGCGATCACAGATACGCAGTATTTT	CASSGGLAITDTQYF
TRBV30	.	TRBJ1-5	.	TGTGCCTGGAGTGTAGACAGTTATCAGCCCCAGCATTTT	CAWSVDSYQPQHF
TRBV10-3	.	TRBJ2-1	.	TGTGCCATCAGTGGGACTCCATCAAGCTCCTACAATGAGCAGTTCTTC	CAISGTPSSSYNEQFF
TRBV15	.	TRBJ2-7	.	TGTGCCACCAGCAGAGACCAATACGAGCAGTACTTC	CATSRDQYEQYF
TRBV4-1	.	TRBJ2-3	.	TGCGCCAGCAGCCAAGATCATTTCGGGGATACGCAGTATTTT	CASSQDHFGDTQYF
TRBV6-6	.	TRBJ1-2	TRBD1	TGTGCCAGCAGTTACTCGGAACAGGGGATGGGTGGCTACACCTTC	CASSYSEQGMGGYTF
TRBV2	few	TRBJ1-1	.	TGTGCCAGCAGTGCGGCCAGGGCAACTGAAGCTTTCTTT	CASSAARATEAFF
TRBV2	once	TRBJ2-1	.	TGTGCCAGCATTTTCGGGGAGAGAAACAATGAGCAGTTCTTC	CASIFGERNNEQFF
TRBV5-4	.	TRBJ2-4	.	TGTGCCAGCAGCTCTAAGACGGAGGCCAAAAACATTCAGTACTTC	CASSSKTEAKNIQYF
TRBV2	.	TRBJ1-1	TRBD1	TGTGCCAGCAGTCTAGAAACAGGGGGCACTGAAGCTTTCTTT	CASSLETGGTEAFF
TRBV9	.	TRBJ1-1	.	TGTGCCAGCAGCGTCAGACATCCGAACACTGAAGCTTTCTTT	CASSVRHPNTEAFF
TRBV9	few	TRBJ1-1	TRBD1	TGTGCCAGCAGCGTACATGCTGGGACAGCGAACACTGAAGCTTTCTTT	CASSVHAGTANTEAFF
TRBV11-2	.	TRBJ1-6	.	TGTGCCAGCAGCTTATTGGGGGGAGGGAATTCACCCCTCCACTTT	CASSLLGGGNSPLHF
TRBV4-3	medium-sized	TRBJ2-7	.	TGCGCCAGCAGCCAAGATCCCTCGGGAGTGCTTTACGAGCAGTACTTC	CASSQDPSGVLYEQYF
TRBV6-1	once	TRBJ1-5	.	TGTGCCAGCAGGGAAACAAATCAGCCCCAGCATTTT	CASRETNQPQHF
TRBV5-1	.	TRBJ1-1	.	TGCGCCAGCGCTCGGGGAGCTCAAGGGCCAAACACTGAAGCTTTCTTT	CASARGAQGPNTEAFF
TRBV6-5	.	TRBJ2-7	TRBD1	TGTGCCAGCAGTTATCAGCACAGGGGAAAATACGAGCAGTACTTC	CASSYQHRGKYEQYF
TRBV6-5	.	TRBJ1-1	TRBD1	TGTGCCAGCAGTTGGGACAGCGGTGCCACTGAAGCTTTCTTT	CASSWDSGATEAFF
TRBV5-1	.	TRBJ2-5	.	TGCGCCAGCAGCGCCCTAGCTGCGGAGACCCAGTACTTC	CASSALAAETQYF
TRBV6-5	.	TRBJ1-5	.	TGTGCCAGCAGTTACAGGGTGGCGGGTCAGCCCCAGCATTTT	CASSYRVAGQPQHF
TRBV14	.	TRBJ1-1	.	TGTGCCAGCAGCCAAGGCGTCAGGGCTGAAGCTTTCTTT	CASSQGVRAEAFF
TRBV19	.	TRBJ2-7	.	TGTGCCAGTAGTATATACGGGGTTGGGTACGAGCAGTACTTC	CASSIYGVGYEQYF
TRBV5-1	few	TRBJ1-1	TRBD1	TGCGCCAGCAGCCGGACAGGGATTAAGAACACTGAAGCTTTCTTT	CASSRTGIKNTEAFF
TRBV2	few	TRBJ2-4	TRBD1	TGTGCCAGCAGTCGACAGGGTATCAGCAAAAACATTCAGTACTTC	CASSRQGISKNIQYF
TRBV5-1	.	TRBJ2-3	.	TGCGCCAGCAGCACGGCGGGCGGTCTAAGCACAGATACGCAGTATTTT	CASSTAGGLSTDTQYF
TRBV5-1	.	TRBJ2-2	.	TGCGCCAGCAGCTTGTCGGGCGGGGAGCTGTTTTTT	CASSLSGGELFF
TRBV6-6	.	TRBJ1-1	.	TGTGCCAGCAGGCGGAAAGACACTGAAGCTTTCTTT	CASRRKDTEAFF
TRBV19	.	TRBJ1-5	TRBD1	TGTGCCAGTAGTATATTCGACAGGGGGAATCGCAATCAGCCCCAGCATTTT	CASSIFDRGNRNQPQHF
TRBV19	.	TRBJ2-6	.	TGTGCCAGTAGTAAGACACATACTGGGGCCAACGTCCTGACTTTC	CASSKTHTGANVLTF